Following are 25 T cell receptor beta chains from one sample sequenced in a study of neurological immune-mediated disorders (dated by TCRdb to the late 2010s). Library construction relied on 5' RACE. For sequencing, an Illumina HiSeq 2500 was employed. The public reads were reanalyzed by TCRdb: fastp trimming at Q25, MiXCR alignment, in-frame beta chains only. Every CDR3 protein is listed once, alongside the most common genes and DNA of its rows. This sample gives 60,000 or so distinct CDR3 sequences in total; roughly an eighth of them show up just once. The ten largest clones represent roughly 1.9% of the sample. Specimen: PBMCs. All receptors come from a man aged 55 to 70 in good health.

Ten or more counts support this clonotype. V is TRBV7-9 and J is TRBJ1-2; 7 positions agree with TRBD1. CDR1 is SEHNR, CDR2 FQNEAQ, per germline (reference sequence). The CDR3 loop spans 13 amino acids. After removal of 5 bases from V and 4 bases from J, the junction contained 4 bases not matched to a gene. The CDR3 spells CASSPTGTYGYTF. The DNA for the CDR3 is TGTGCCAGCAGCCCGACAGGGACCTATGGCTACACCTTC.

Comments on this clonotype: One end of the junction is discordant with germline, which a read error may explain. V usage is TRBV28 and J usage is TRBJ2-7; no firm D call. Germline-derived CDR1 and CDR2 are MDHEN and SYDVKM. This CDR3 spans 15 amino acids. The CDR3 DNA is TGTGCCAGCACGCCCAACTTGGGCAGTTCCTACGAGCAGGACTTC. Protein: CASTPNLGSSYEQDF.

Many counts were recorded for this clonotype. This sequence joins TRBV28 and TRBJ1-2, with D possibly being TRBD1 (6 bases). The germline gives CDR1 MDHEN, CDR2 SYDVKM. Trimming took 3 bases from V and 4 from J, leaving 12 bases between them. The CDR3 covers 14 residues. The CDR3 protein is CASSFPNRAYGYTF. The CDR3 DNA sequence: TGTGCCAGCAGTTTTCCCAACAGGGCCTATGGCTACACCTTC.

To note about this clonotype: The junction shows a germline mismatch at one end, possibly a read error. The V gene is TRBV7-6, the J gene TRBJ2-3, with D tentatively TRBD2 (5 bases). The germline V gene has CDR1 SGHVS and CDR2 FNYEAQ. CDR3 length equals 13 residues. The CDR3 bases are TGTGCCTGCAGCTTTGCAGCGGTGGGCACGCAGTATTTT. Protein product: CACSFAAVGTQYF.

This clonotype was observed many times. CDR3 DNA: TGTGCCAGCAGCCAAGATCTAACGGGCGCTGAAGCTTTCTTT. Protein: CASSQDLTGAEAFF. The chain couples TRBV14 to TRBJ1-1, with D uncertain. V dropped 0 bases and J dropped 6 bases, with 11 bases sitting between them. Germline V lookup: CDR1 SGHDN, CDR2 FVKESK. The CDR3 contains 14 residues.

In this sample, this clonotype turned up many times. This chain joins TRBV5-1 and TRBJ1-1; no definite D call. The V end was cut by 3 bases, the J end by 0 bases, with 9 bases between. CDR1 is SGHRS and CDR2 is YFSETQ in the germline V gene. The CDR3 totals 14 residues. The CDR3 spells CASSSGGMNTEAFF. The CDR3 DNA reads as TGCGCCAGCAGCTCTGGAGGTATGAACACTGAAGCTTTCTTT.

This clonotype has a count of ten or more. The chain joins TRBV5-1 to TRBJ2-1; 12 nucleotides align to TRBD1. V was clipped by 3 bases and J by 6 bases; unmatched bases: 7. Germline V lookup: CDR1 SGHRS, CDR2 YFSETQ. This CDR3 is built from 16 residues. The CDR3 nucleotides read TGCGCCAGCAGCTCCGGGACAGGGGGCCCCCGCAATGAGCAGTTCTTC. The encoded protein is CASSSGTGGPRNEQFF.

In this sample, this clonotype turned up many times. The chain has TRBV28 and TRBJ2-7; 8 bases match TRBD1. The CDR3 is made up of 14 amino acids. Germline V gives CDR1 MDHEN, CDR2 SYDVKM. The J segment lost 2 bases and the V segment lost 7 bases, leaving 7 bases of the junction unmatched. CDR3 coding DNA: TGTGCCAGCACTTTGGACAGGGTTGCCTACGAGCAGTACTTC. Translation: CASTLDRVAYEQYF.

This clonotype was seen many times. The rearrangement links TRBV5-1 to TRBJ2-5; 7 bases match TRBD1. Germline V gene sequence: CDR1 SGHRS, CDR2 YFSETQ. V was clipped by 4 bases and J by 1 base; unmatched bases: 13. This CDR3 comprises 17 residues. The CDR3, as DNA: TGCGCCAGCAGCCGAGGTGGTGTTCCAGGGGGCCAAGAGACCCAGTACTTC. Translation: CASSRGGVPGGQETQYF.

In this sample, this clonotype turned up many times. The CDR3 nucleotides read TGCAGTGCCCGCCCTAGCGGGGGTGCAGATACGCAGTATTTT. Its protein is CSARPSGGADTQYF. V usage is TRBV20-1 and J usage is TRBJ2-3; 10 bases align to TRBD2. Trimming removed 6 bases from V and 4 bases from J; junction bases left unmatched: 7. The germline gives CDR1 DFQATT, CDR2 SNEGSKA (reference sequence). This CDR3 region has 14 residues.

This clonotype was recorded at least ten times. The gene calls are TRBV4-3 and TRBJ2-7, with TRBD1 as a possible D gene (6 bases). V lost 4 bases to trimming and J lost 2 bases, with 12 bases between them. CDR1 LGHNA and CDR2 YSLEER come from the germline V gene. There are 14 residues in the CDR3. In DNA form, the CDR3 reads TGCGCCAGCAGCCCAGGACAGAATACCTACGAGCAGTACTTC. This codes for CASSPGQNTYEQYF.

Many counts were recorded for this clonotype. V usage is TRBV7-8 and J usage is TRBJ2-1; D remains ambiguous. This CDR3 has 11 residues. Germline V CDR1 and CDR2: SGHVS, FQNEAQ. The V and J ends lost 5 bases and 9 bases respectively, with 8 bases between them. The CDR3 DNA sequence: TGTGCCAGCAGCGTTTTGGTTGAGCAGTTCTTC. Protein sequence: CASSVLVEQFF.

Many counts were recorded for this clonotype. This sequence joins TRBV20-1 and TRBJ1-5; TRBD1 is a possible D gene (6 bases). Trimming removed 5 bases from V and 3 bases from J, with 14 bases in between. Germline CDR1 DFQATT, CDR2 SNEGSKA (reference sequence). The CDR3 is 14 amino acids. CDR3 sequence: CSASGQRPNQPQHF. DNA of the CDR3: TGCAGTGCTTCCGGACAGCGCCCCAATCAGCCCCAGCATTTT.

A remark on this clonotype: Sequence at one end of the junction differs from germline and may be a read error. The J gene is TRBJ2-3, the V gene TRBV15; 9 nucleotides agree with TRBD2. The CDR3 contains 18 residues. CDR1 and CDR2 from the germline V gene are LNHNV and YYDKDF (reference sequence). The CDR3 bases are TGTGCCACCAGCAGAGATGGGGCTAGCGGGGCTAGCACATATACGCAGTATTTT. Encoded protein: CATSRDGASGASTYTQYF. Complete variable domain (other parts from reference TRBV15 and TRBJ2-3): DAMVIQNPRYQVTQFGKPVTLSCSQTLNHNVMYWYQQKSSQAPKLLFHYYDKDFNNEADTPDNFQSRRPNTSFCFLDIRSPGLGDTAMYLCATSRDGASGASTYTQYFGPGTRLTVL.

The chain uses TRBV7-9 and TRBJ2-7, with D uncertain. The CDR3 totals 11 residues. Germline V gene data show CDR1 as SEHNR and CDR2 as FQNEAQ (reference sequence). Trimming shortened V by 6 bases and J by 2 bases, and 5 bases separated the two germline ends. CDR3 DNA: TGTGCCAGCAGGAGTACCTACGAGCAGTACTTC. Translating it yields CASRSTYEQYF. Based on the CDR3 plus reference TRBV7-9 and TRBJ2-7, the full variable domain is DTGVSQNPRHKITKRGQNVTFRCDPISEHNRLYWYRQTLGQGPEFLTYFQNEAQLEKSRLLSDRFSAERPKGSFSTLEIQRTEQGDSAMYLCASRSTYEQYFGPGTRLTVT.

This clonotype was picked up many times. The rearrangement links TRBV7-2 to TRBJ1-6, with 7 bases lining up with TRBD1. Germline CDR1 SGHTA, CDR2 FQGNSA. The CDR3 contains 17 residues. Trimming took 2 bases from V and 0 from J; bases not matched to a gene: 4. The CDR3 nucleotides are TGTGCCAGCAGCTTACCATCAGGGGGCTCCTATAATTCACCCCTCCACTTT. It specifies CASSLPSGGSYNSPLHF.

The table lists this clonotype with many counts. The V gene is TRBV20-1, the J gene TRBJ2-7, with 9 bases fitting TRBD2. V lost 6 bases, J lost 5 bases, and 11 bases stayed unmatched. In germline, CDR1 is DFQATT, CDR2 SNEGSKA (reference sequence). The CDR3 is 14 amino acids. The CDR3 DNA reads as TGCAGTGCCGAGACCCCTAGCGGGGACCACGAGCAGTACTTC. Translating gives CSAETPSGDHEQYF.

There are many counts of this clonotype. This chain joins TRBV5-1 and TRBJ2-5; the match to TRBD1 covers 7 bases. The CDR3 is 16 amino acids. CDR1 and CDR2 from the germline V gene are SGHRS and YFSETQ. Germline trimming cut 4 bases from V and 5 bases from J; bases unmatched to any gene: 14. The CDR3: CASSPTGAQVVETQYF. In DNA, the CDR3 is TGCGCCAGCAGCCCCACAGGGGCCCAAGTGGTTGAGACCCAGTACTTC.

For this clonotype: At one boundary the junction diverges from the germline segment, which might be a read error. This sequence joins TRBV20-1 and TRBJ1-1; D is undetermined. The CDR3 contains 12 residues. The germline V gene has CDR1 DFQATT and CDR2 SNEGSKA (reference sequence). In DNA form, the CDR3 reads TGCAGAGCCGGAGGGTTGAACACTGAAGCTTTATTT. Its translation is CRAGGLNTEALF.

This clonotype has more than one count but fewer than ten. The CDR3 sequence is CASSLTTGENEKLFF. DNA for the CDR3: TGTGCCAGCAGCTTGACGACAGGGGAGAATGAAAAACTGTTTTTT. The V call is TRBV11-2, the J call TRBJ1-4, with 8 nucleotides matching TRBD1. The CDR3 extends over 15 amino acids. With V trimmed by 3 bases and J by 5 bases, 5 bases remained unmatched. Germline V gene sequence: CDR1 SGHAT, CDR2 FQNNGV.

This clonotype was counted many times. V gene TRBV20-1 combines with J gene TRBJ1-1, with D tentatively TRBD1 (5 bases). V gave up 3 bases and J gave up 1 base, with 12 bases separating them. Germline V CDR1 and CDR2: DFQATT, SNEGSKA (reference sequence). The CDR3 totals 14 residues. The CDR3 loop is CSARPGTSNTEAFF. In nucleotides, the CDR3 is TGCAGTGCTAGGCCCGGGACCTCGAACACTGAAGCTTTCTTT.

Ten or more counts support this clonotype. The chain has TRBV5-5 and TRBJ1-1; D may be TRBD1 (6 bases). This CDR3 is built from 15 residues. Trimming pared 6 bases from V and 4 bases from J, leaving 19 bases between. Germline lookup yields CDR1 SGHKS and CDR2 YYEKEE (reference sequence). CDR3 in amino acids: CASTQTGGLGTEAFF. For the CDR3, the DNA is TGTGCCAGCACCCAAACGGGGGGCTTGGGCACTGAAGCTTTCTTT.

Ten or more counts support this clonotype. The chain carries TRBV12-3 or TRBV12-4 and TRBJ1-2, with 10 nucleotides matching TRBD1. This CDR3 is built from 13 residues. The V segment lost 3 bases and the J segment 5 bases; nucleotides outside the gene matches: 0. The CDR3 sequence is CASSLGQGYGYTF. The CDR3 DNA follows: TGTGCCAGCAGTTTGGGACAGGGGTATGGCTACACCTTC.

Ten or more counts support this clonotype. This CDR3 is CSAPDRGRYF. The CDR3 region has the DNA TGCAGTGCTCCAGACAGGGGAAGGTACTTC. The chain uses TRBV20-1 and TRBJ2-7; 8 nucleotides match TRBD1. Germline V gene data show CDR1 as DFQATT and CDR2 as SNEGSKA (reference sequence). Unmatched junction bases numbered 6, after V lost 5 bases and J lost 12 bases. The CDR3 has 10 amino acids.

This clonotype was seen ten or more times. CDR3 DNA: TGCAGCGTCGAGGTGGGGGACAGGGTGTTAAGTGAGCAGTTCTTC. The encoded protein is CSVEVGDRVLSEQFF. V and J are TRBV29-1 and TRBJ2-1, with TRBD1 identical over 9 bases. This CDR3 is built from 15 residues. Germline trimming cut 6 bases from V and 9 bases from J; bases unmatched to any gene: 15. CDR1 and CDR2 (germline): SQVTM, ANQGSEA.